The 7 T cell receptor beta chains listed next were all sequenced from one sample in a study of STAT3 mutations in large granular lymphocyte leukemia. Their recognized antigens are unknown. Some clones are missing from TCRdb's copy, which holds only in-frame ones; the method was immunoSEQ multiplex PCR. Of about 42,000 clones in the sample, roughly three quarters were seen once. General study results and limits: In T-cell large granular lymphocyte leukemia, about half of patients showed multiple immunodominant subclonotypes.

The sample comprised PBMCs. These receptors all stem from a human donor with T large granular lymphocyte leukemia. Some clones in this sample may be carry-over from other donors' samples.

V is TRBV28 and J is TRBJ1-2; no definite D call. With 6 bases removed from V and 7 bases from J, the gap between germline ends came to 12 bases. This CDR3 region has 12 residues. Per germline, CDR1 MDHEN and CDR2 SYDVKM. CDR3 amino acids: CASSLWGSGYTF. Here the CDR3 DNA reads TGTGCCAGCAGCCTGTGGGGTAGTGGCTACACCTTC.

This chain connects TRBV7-2 to TRBJ1-6; 7 bases are shared with TRBD1. V shed 1 base and J 4 bases; nucleotides not matched to a gene: 4. This CDR3 spans 16 amino acids. Germline CDR1 and CDR2: SGHTA and FQGNSA. Here the CDR3 DNA reads TGTGCCAGCAGCTTAGTCGCGGGACAGTATAATTCACCCCTCCACTTT. Translating it yields CASSLVAGQYNSPLHF.

The rearrangement joins TRBV9 to TRBJ2-3; no reliable D call. The length of the CDR3 is 13 residues. Trimming removed 0 bases from V and 6 bases from J, with 8 bases in between. Germline loops: CDR1 SGDLS, CDR2 YYNGEE. CDR3 nucleotide sequence: TGTGCCAGCAGCGTAGCTAGGGCGGATACGCAGTATTTT. It yields the protein CASSVARADTQYF.

The chain uses TRBV10-2 and TRBJ1-2; a possible D gene is TRBD1 (5 bases). The CDR3 extends over 12 amino acids. CDR1 is WSHSY, CDR2 SAAADI, per germline. V shed 7 bases and J shed 2 bases, with 8 bases lying between them. This CDR3 reads CASMGQNYGYTF. DNA of the CDR3: TGCGCCAGCATGGGGCAGAACTATGGCTACACCTTC.

The chain has TRBV6-4 and TRBJ2-2; TRBD2 might be the D (6 bases). CDR1 is MRHNA and CDR2 is SNTAGT in the germline V gene. V was cut by 5 bases and J by 4 bases, with 11 bases left in between. The CDR3 is 14 amino acids. CDR3 protein: CASSSGLPTGELFF. The CDR3 nucleotides read TGTGCCAGCAGTAGCGGGCTTCCCACCGGGGAGCTGTTTTTT.

The chain employs TRBV28 and TRBJ1-5; 10 bases match TRBD1. The CDR3 runs 13 residues. In germline, CDR1 is MDHEN, CDR2 SYDVKM. V trimming: 8 bases; J trimming: 7 bases; junction bases outside the gene matches: 5. The CDR3 DNA reads as TGTGCCAGCTCTGGGGACAGGGGACAGCCCCAGCATTTT. Protein product: CASSGDRGQPQHF.

The gene calls are TRBV23-1 and TRBJ2-7, with 8 bases lining up with TRBD2. TRBV23-1 is recorded as an ORF, its role being uncertain. V was clipped by 7 bases and J by 2 bases; unmatched bases: 13. The CDR3 covers 16 residues. This CDR3 is CASTHRVAGGPYEQYV. The DNA for the CDR3 is TGCGCCAGCACCCACAGGGTGGCGGGGGGCCCCTACGAGCAGTACGTC.